The 21 T cell receptor beta chains listed next were all sequenced from one sample in a study of early T cells in non-severe SARS-CoV-2 infection. TCRdb used MiXCR to reprocess the 5' RACE reads, holding one entry per CDR3 protein. The sample has tens of thousands of distinct CDR3 sequences; over 10% are singletons. The sample in question was whole blood, obtained at baseline. The source of these receptors is an adult who was a healthcare worker with PCR-confirmed SARS-CoV-2 infection or an uninfected control (not recorded which).

The sample holds many counts of this clonotype. DNA for the CDR3: TGTGCCAGCACCCCATCCCAGCTTGAACCACCCCTCCACTTT. It translates to CASTPSQLEPPLHF. This chain uses TRBV7-9 with TRBJ1-6, with no clear D. Germline-derived CDR1 and CDR2 are SEHNR and FQNEAQ (reference sequence). The CDR3 extends over 14 amino acids. V shed 7 bases and J shed 11 bases, with 18 bases lying between them.

Note on this clonotype: One junction end disagrees with the germline gene, perhaps due to a read error. This rearrangement joins TRBV6-1 to TRBJ1-1; tentatively, D is TRBD1 (5 bases). The CDR3 is made up of 13 amino acids. The germline V gene encodes CDR1 MNHNS and CDR2 SASEGT. This chain's CDR3 is CASISRVNAEAFF. The CDR3 region has the DNA TGTGCCAGCATATCCAGGGTGAACGCTGAAGCTTTCTTT.

This clonotype turned up a few times. V gene TRBV5-1 combines with J gene TRBJ1-1, with D tentatively TRBD1 (6 bases). The germline V gene encodes CDR1 SGHRS and CDR2 YFSETQ. The V gene lost 1 base and the J gene lost 1 base, with 11 bases spanning the gap. The CDR3 is 15 amino acids. In DNA, the CDR3 is TGCGCCAGCAGCTTGCCGGGACAAACGAACACTGAAGCTTTCTTT. The encoded protein is CASSLPGQTNTEAFF.

The table lists this clonotype with a few counts. The chain couples TRBV29-1 to TRBJ2-5; D tentatively reads TRBD1 or TRBD2 (5 bases each). The CDR3 extends over 13 amino acids. Trimming left V 4 bases short and J 5 bases short, with 14 bases between. Germline-derived CDR1 and CDR2 are SQVTM and ANQGSEA. The CDR3 DNA reads TGCAGCGTTGGGGGGTTAGCCCGGGAGACCCAGTACTTC. This codes for CSVGGLARETQYF.

The J gene is TRBJ2-1, the V gene TRBV7-9; D gene unclear. Germline V gene data show CDR1 as SEHNR and CDR2 as FQNEAQ (reference sequence). V gave up 1 base and J gave up 9 bases, with 10 bases separating them. This CDR3 spans 13 amino acids. The CDR3, as DNA: TGTGCCAGCAGCTTAGACGGCGTCGGTGAGCAGTTCTTC. This translates into CASSLDGVGEQFF.

Ten or more counts support this clonotype. The J gene is TRBJ2-7, the V gene TRBV5-6; D gene unclear. The V end lost 0 bases, the J end lost 0 bases, and 7 bases lay between the germline ends. CDR1 and CDR2 (germline): SGHDT, YYEEEE. The CDR3 runs 14 residues. The CDR3, as DNA: TGTGCCAGCAGCTTGGGAACGAGCTCCTACGAGCAGTACTTC. Translation: CASSLGTSSYEQYF.

This clonotype has more than one count but fewer than ten. This chain links TRBV20-1 with TRBJ2-7; unclear D gene. Germline V CDR1 and CDR2: DFQATT, SNEGSKA (reference sequence). V shed 0 bases and J shed 4 bases, with 10 bases lying between them. The CDR3 consists of 13 residues. The CDR3 loop reads CSARDRLAYEQYF. In DNA, the CDR3 is TGCAGTGCTAGAGATCGACTTGCTTACGAGCAGTACTTC.

The chain employs TRBV5-6 and TRBJ2-4; a weak D match, TRBD2 (6 bases). The CDR3 is 15 amino acids. V was trimmed by 5 bases and J by 4 bases, leaving 16 bases between them. Germline CDR1 and CDR2: SGHDT and YYEEEE. CDR3 amino acids: CASSFPTGTKNIQYF. CDR3 nucleotide sequence: TGTGCCAGCAGTTTCCCTACCGGGACTAAAAACATTCAGTACTTC.

This clonotype was seen a handful of times. The genes are TRBV12-3 or TRBV12-4 and TRBJ1-1, with D maybe TRBD1 (5 bases). The CDR3 spans 15 residues. V was cut by 2 bases and J by 6 bases, with 16 bases left in between. For the CDR3, the DNA is TGTGCCAGCAGTTTAATCTCGGGGGGAGGGTCTGAAGCTTTCTTT. It codes for CASSLISGGGSEAFF.

In its sample, this clonotype was seen a few times. The chain joins TRBV19 to TRBJ2-7; possibly TRBD1 for D (6 bases). CDR1 is LNHDA and CDR2 is SQIVND in the germline V gene (reference sequence). V gave up 3 bases and J gave up 2 bases, with 11 bases separating them. The CDR3 is made up of 14 amino acids. The CDR3 reads CASSIEDSPYEQYF. The CDR3 DNA follows: TGTGCCAGTAGTATTGAGGACAGCCCCTACGAGCAGTACTTC.

The sample holds many counts of this clonotype. This chain joins TRBV3-1 and TRBJ1-1; D gene ambiguous. Per the germline V gene, CDR1 is LGHDT and CDR2 is YNNKEL (reference sequence). V was pared by 1 base and J by 4 bases, with 16 bases between. The CDR3 has 16 amino acids. The CDR3: CASSQALGLGSTEAFF. CDR3 nucleotide sequence: TGTGCCAGCAGCCAAGCATTGGGGTTGGGAAGCACTGAAGCTTTCTTT. The full variable domain, rest sourced from reference TRBV3-1 and TRBJ1-1, is DTAVSQTPKYLVTQMGNDKSIKCEQNLGHDTMYWYKQDSKKFLKIMFSYNNKELIINETVPNRFSPKSPDKAHLNLHINSLELGDSAVYFCASSQALGLGSTEAFFGQGTRLTVV.

This clonotype occurred many times. The gene calls are TRBV3-1 and TRBJ1-4, with 9 bases lining up with TRBD1. Trimming took 8 bases from V and 5 from J; bases not matched to a gene: 3. The CDR3 spans 13 residues. The germline CDR1 and CDR2 sequences are LGHDT and YNNKEL (reference sequence). Written as DNA, the CDR3 is TGTGCCAGCGGAGGACAGGGGAATGAAAAACTGTTTTTT. As protein: CASGGQGNEKLFF.

The DNA for the CDR3 is TGTGCCAGCACCGGACAGGGGGCTTCACCCCTCCACTTT. Translated: CASTGQGASPLHF. This chain links TRBV9 with TRBJ1-6; 11 bases are shared with TRBD1. Germline lookup yields CDR1 SGDLS and CDR2 YYNGEE. V dropped 6 bases and J dropped 9; count of bases not matched to a gene: 2. The CDR3 runs to 13 residues.

This clonotype appeared a few times. A read error may account for a junction end that differs from germline. The rearrangement uses TRBV12-3 or TRBV12-4 and TRBJ2-3; D unresolved. This CDR3 is built from 13 residues. The CDR3 DNA sequence: TGTGCCAGCAGGTTAGGGAGCACAGATACGCAGTATTTT. As protein: CASRLGSTDTQYF.

The table lists this clonotype with many counts. The chain recombines TRBV2 with TRBJ1-5, with 8 bases lining up with TRBD1. V was pared by 4 bases and J by 4 bases, with 6 bases of the junction left unmatched. Germline loops: CDR1 SNHLY, CDR2 FYNNEI. The CDR3 spans 15 residues. CDR3 coding DNA: TGTGCCAGCAGTGTCTTGCAGGGGGCAAATCAGCCCCAGCATTTT. Translated: CASSVLQGANQPQHF.

This clonotype was seen repeatedly, ten times or more. The genes are TRBV29-1 and TRBJ2-1, with TRBD1 matching 8 bases. The germline CDR1 and CDR2 sequences are SQVTM and ANQGSEA. V was clipped by 7 bases and J by 4 bases; unmatched bases: 9. The CDR3 length is 14 residues. The CDR3: CSGRWGQDYNEQFF. CDR3 in DNA: TGCAGCGGACGGTGGGGACAGGATTACAATGAGCAGTTCTTC.

V is TRBV6-2 or TRBV6-3 and J is TRBJ2-1; D is unclear. Per germline, CDR1 MNHEY and CDR2 SVGEGT. V lost 3 bases to trimming and J lost 8 bases, with 8 bases between them. There are 12 residues in the CDR3. Here the CDR3 reads CASSYSRDEQFF. The DNA of the CDR3 is TGTGCCAGCAGTTATAGTAGGGATGAGCAGTTCTTC.

This clonotype appeared many times. The genes are TRBV20-1 and TRBJ1-5; D is ambiguous. Trimming took off 3 bases at V and 4 bases at J, with 7 bases between the two ends. This CDR3 contains 12 residues. CDR1 and CDR2 from the germline V gene are DFQATT and SNEGSKA (reference sequence). The CDR3 protein is CSARNRNQPQHF. The CDR3 coding sequence is TGCAGTGCTAGGAACCGAAATCAGCCCCAGCATTTT.

This sequence joins TRBV21-1 and TRBJ2-3; the table assigns TRBD2, which was not confirmed against the DNA. TRBV21-1 is annotated as a pseudogene. CDR3 length: 16 residues. The CDR3 is CASSKRGTNNTDTQYF. CDR3 DNA: TGTGCCAGCAGCAAAAGGGGGACTAACAACACAGATACGCAGTATTTT.

With regard to this clonotype: This likely comes from a read error, as the CDR3 has no conserved phenylalanine or tryptophan at its end. The DNA is omitted, as the CDR3 cannot be located on it reliably, and the CDR3 follows TCRdb's listing. This chain connects TRBV6-2 or TRBV6-3 to TRBJ2-7; TRBD2 reflects the table's D call only, with no check against the DNA. The CDR3 sequence runs 11 residues, both termini included. Germline-derived CDR1 and CDR2 are MNHEY and SVGEGT. CDR3 region: CATKGLAGAAL.

The genes are TRBV14 and TRBJ2-7, with D hard to call. V was pared by 4 bases and J by 4 bases, with 11 bases between. Germline V gene sequence: CDR1 SGHDN, CDR2 FVKESK. The CDR3 runs to 13 residues. The CDR3 reads CASSPTWFYEQYF. The CDR3 DNA reads as TGTGCCAGCAGCCCGACTTGGTTTTACGAGCAGTACTTC.